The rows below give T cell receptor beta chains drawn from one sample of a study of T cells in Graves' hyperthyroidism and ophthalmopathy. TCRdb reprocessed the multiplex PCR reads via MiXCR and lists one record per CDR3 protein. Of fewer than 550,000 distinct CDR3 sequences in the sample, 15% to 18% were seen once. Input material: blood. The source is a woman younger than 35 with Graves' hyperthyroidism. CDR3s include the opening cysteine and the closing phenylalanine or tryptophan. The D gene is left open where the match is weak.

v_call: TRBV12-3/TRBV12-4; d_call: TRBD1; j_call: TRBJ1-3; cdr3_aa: CASSTTLTGAPSGNTIYF
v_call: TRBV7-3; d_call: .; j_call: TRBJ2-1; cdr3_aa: CASSSQGNERLF
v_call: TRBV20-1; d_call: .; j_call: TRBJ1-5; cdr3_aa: CSASRPGGNQPQHF
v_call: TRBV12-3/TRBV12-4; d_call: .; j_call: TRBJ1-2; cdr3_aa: CASGGRGGYTF
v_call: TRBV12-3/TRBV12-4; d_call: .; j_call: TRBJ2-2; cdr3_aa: CASSLGMYTGELFF
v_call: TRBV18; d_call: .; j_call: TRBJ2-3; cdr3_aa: CASSLRPDTQYF
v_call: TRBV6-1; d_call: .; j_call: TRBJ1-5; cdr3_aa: CASSEGVAGGGGNQPQHF
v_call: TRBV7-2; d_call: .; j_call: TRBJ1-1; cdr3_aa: CASSFDRITNTEAFF
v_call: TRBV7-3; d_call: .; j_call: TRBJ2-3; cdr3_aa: CASSSYPSGFTPNTQYF
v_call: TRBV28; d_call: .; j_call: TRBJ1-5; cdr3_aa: CASRSGGLNSNQPQHF
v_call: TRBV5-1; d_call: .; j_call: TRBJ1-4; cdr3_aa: CASSSWGGGSATNEKLFF
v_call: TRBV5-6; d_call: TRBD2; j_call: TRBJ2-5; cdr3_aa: CASSSNWGEGLAETQYF
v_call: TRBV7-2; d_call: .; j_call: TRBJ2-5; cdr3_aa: CASSLITGPPGETQYF
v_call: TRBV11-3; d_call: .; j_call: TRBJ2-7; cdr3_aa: CASSFDLGKAEQYF